This T cell receptor (beta chain) was captured by sequencing in a study of blood T cell repertoires in COVID-19. About the research overall: Samples taken during acute and convalescent COVID-19 were collected in the United States, Italy and Spain.

This CDR3 has 14 amino acids. V was clipped by 6 bases and J by 4 bases, with 10 bases between them. CDR1 is MNHEY, CDR2 SVGAGI, per germline. This clone turned up a few times. The table came from immunoSEQ multiplex PCR; TCRdb's copy has only in-frame clones and leaves some out. Of about 380,000 clones detected, around 85% appear once; the ten largest clones hold roughly 3.6%. The sequence derives from a young woman with acute or convalescent COVID-19. The chain carries TRBV6-5 and TRBJ1-6; D remains unclear. Material: peripheral blood. The DNA of the CDR3 is TGTGCCAGCAGCCCCGGGAGGTATAATTCACCCCTCCACTTT. Translating it yields CASSPGRYNSPLHF.